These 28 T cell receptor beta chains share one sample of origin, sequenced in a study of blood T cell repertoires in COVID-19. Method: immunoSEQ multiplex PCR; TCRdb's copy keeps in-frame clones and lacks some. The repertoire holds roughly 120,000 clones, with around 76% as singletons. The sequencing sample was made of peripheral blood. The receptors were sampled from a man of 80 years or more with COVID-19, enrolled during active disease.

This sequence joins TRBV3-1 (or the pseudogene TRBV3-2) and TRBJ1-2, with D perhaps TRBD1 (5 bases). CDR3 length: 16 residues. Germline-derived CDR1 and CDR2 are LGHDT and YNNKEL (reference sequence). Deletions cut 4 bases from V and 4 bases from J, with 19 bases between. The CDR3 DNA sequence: TGTGCCAGCAGCCCCAATCTGGGCAGGGCGTCCTATGGCTACACCTTC. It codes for CASSPNLGRASYGYTF.

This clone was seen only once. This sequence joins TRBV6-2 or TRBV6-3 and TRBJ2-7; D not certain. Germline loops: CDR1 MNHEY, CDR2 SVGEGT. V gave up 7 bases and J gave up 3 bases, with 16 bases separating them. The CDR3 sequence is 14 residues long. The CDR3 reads CASTPVTTRYEQYF. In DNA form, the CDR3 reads TGTGCCAGCACCCCCGTTACTACCCGCTACGAGCAGTACTTC.

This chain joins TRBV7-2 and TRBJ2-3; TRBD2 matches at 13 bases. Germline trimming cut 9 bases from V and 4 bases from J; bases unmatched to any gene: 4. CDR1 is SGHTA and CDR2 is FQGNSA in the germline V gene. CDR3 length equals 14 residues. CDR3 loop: CASGTSGISDTQYF. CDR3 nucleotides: TGTGCCAGTGGGACTAGCGGGATCTCAGATACGCAGTATTTT.

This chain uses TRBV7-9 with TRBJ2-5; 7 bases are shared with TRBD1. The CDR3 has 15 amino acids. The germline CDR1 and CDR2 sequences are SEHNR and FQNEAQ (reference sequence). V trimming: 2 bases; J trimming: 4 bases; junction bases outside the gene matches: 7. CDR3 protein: CASSLPLQGLETQYF. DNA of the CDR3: TGTGCCAGCAGCTTACCCCTACAGGGGCTAGAGACCCAGTACTTC. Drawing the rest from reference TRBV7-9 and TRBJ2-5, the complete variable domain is DTGVSQNPRHKITKRGQNVTFRCDPISEHNRLYWYRQTLGQGPEFLTYFQNEAQLEKSRLLSDRFSAERPKGSFSTLEIQRTEQGDSAMYLCASSLPLQGLETQYFGPGTRLLVL.

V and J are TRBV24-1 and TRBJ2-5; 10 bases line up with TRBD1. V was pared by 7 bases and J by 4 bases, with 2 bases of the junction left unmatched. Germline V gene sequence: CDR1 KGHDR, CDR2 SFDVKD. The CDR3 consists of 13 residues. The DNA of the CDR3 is TGTGCCACCAGAGGGGACAGGGGAGAGACCCAGTACTTC. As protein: CATRGDRGETQYF.

The DNA for the CDR3 is TGCGCCAGCGCCGCACAGGGCACAGATACGCAGTATTTT. It encodes CASAAQGTDTQYF. V gene TRBV5-1 combines with J gene TRBJ2-3; D may be TRBD1 (5 bases). Germline V CDR1 and CDR2: SGHRS, YFSETQ. The CDR3 spans 13 residues. The germline V and J ends were trimmed by 7 bases and 1 base, with 10 bases remaining between them.

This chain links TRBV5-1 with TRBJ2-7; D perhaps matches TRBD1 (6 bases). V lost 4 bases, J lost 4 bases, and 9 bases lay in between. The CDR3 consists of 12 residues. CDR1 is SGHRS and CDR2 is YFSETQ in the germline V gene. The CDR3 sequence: CASSPTGYEQYF. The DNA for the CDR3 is TGCGCCAGCAGCCCGACAGGTTACGAGCAGTACTTC.

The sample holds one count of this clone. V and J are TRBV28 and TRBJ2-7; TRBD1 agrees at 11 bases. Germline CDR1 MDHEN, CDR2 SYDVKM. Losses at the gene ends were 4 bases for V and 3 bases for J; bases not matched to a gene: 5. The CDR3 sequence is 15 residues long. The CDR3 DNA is TGTGCCAGCAGTTCTCTCGGGACAGGGGGCTACGAGCAGTACTTC. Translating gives CASSSLGTGGYEQYF.

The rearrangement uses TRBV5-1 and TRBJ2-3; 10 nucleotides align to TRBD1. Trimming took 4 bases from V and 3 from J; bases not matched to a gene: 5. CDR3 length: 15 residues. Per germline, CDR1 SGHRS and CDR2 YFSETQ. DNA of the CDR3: TGCGCCAGCAGCCCTCGGGACAGGGGAACAGATACGCAGTATTTT. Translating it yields CASSPRDRGTDTQYF.

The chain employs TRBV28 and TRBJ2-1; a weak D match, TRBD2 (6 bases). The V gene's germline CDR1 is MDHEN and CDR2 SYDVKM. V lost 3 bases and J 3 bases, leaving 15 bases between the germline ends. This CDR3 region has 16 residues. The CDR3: CASSFGQGGFYNEQFF. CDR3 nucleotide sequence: TGTGCCAGCAGTTTTGGTCAGGGAGGCTTCTACAATGAGCAGTTCTTC.

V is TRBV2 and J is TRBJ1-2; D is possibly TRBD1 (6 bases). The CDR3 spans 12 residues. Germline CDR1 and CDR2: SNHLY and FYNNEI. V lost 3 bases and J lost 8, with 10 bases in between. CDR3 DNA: TGTGCCAGCAGTGAGTTAGGGGGAGGCTACACCTTC. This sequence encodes CASSELGGGYTF.

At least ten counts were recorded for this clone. The DNA of the CDR3 is TGTGCCAGCAGCTTTATCCGGACAGGGGGCGACACCGGGGAGCTGTTTTTT. Encoded protein: CASSFIRTGGDTGELFF. This chain connects TRBV7-3 to TRBJ2-2; 11 bases align to TRBD1. Unmatched junction bases numbered 6, after V lost 3 bases and J lost 3 bases. The CDR3 runs to 17 residues. Germline V gene lookup returns CDR1 SGHTA and CDR2 FQGTGA.

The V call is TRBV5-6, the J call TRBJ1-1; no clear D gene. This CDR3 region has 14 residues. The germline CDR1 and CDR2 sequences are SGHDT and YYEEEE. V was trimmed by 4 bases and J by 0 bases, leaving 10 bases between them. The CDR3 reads CASSRYDMNTEAFF. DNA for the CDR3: TGTGCCAGCAGCCGATATGACATGAACACTGAAGCTTTCTTT.

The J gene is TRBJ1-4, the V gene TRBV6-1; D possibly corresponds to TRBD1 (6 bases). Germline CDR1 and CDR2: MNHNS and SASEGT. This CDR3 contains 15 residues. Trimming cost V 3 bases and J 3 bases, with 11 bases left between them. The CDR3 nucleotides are TGTGCCAGCAGTGACCCAGGGGAGTCTAATGAAAAACTGTTTTTT. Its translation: CASSDPGESNEKLFF.

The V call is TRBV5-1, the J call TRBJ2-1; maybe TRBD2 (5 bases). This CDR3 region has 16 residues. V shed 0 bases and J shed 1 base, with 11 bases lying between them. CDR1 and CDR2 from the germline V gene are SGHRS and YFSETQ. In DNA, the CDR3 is TGCGCCAGCAGCTTGGTGGGCGACTATTCCTACAATGAGCAGTTCTTC. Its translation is CASSLVGDYSYNEQFF.

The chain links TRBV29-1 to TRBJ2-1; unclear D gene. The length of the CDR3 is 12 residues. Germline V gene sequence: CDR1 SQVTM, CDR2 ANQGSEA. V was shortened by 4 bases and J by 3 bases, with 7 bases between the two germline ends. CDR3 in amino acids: CSVGSGYNEQFF. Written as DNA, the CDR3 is TGCAGCGTTGGGTCCGGCTACAATGAGCAGTTCTTC.

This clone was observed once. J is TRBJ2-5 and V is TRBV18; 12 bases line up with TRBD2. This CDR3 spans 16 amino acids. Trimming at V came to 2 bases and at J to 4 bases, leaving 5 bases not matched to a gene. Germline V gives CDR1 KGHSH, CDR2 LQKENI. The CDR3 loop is CASSPSLLAGGETQYF. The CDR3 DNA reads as TGTGCCAGCTCACCAAGTTTACTAGCGGGAGGAGAGACCCAGTACTTC.

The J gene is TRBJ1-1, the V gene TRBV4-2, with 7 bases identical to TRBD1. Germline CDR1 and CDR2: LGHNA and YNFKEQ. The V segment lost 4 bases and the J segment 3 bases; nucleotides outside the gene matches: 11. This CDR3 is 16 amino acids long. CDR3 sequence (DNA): TGTGCCAGCAGCCCATCAAGGGGGCAGGGGGACACTGAAGCTTTCTTT. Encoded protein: CASSPSRGQGDTEAFF.

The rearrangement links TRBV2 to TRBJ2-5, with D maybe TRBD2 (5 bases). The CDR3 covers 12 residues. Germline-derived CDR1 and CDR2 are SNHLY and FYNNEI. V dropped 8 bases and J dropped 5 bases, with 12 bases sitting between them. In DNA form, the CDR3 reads TGTGCCAGCCGTGGAGGTGGGGAGACCCAGTACTTC. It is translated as CASRGGGETQYF.

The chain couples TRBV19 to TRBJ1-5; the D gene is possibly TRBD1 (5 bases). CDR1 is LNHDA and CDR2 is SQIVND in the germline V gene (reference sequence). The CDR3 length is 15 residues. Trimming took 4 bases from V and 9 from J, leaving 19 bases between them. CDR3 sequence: CASSTPGIGGGPQHF. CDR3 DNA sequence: TGTGCCAGTAGTACCCCGGGGATTGGGGGAGGGCCCCAGCATTTT.

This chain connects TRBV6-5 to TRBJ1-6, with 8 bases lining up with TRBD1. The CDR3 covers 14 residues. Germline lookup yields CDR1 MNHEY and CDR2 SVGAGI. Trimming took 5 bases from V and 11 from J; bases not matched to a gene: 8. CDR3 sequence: CASSPGQGTTPLHF. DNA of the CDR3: TGTGCCAGCAGTCCCGGACAGGGTACAACACCCCTCCACTTT.

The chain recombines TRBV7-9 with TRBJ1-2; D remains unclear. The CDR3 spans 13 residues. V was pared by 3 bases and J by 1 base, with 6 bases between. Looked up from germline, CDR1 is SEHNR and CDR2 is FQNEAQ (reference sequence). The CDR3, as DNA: TGTGCCAGCAGCTTTTCACATAACTATGGCTACACCTTC. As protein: CASSFSHNYGYTF.

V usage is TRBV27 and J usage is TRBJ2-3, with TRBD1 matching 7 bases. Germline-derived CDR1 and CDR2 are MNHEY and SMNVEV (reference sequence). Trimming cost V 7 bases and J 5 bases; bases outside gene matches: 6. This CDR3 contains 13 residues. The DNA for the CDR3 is TGTGCCAGCATCCCGTCAGGGGGAGATACGCAGTATTTT. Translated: CASIPSGGDTQYF.

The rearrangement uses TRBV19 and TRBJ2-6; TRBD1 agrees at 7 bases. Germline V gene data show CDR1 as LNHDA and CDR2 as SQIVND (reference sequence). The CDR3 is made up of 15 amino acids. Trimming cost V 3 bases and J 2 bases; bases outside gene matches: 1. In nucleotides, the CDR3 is TGTGCCAGTAGTATCGACAGGGCTGGGGCCAACGTCCTGACTTTC. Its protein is CASSIDRAGANVLTF.

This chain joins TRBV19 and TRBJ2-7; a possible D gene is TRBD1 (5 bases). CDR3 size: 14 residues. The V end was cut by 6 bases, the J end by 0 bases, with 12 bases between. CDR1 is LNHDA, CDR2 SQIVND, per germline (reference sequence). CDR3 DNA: TGTGCCAGTAGAGACAGTTCGAGCTCCTACGAGCAGTACTTC. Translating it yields CASRDSSSSYEQYF. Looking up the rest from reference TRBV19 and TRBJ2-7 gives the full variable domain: DGGITQSPKYLFRKEGQNVTLSCEQNLNHDAMYWYRQDPGQGLRLIYYSQIVNDFQKGDIAEGYSVSREKKESFPLTVTSAQKNPTAFYLCASRDSSSSYEQYFGPGTRLTVT.

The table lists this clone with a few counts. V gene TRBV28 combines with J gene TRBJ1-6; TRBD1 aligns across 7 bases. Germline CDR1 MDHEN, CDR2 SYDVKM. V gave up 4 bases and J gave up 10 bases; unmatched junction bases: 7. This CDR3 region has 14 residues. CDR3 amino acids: CASSSGTAASPLHF. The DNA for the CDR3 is TGTGCCAGCAGTTCAGGGACAGCGGCCTCACCCCTCCACTTT.

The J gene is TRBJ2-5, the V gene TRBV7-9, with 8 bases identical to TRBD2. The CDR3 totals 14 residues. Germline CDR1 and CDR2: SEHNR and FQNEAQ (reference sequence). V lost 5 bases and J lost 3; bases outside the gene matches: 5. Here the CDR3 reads CASSQFSGKETQYF. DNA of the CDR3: TGTGCCAGCAGCCAGTTTAGCGGGAAAGAGACCCAGTACTTC. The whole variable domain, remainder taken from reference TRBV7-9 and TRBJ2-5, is DTGVSQNPRHKITKRGQNVTFRCDPISEHNRLYWYRQTLGQGPEFLTYFQNEAQLEKSRLLSDRFSAERPKGSFSTLEIQRTEQGDSAMYLCASSQFSGKETQYFGPGTRLLVL.

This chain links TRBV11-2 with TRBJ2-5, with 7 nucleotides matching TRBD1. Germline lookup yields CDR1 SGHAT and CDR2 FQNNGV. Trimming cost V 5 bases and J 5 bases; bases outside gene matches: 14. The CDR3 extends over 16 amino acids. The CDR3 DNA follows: TGTGCCAGCAGCCACTCCGGGACAGCCGTCAGGGAGACCCAGTACTTC. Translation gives CASSHSGTAVRETQYF.